This entry lists 5 T cell receptor beta chains sequenced from one sample in a study of blood T cells in healthy people across ages. It was with a sample-barcoded 5' primer and a J-beta primer mix that a second PCR of roughly 6 to 12 cycles was run. One entry per CDR3 protein, called by TCRdb with MiXCR from the 5' RACE reads. The table lists about 1.5 million distinct CDR3 sequences, approximately 43% of them singletons. What was sequenced was blood. The source of these receptors is a woman younger than 30 in good health.

This clonotype has only a few counts. The chain uses TRBV29-1 and TRBJ2-1, with D perhaps given as TRBD1 or TRBD2 (6 bases each). Trimming removed 4 bases from V and 6 bases from J, with 13 bases in between. Germline lookup yields CDR1 SQVTM and CDR2 ANQGSEA. The CDR3 has 13 amino acids. CDR3 nucleotides: TGCAGCGTTGTGGGGGGCCGACGCAATGAGCAGTTCTTC. This sequence encodes CSVVGGRRNEQFF.

This sequence joins TRBV6-6 and TRBJ2-1; the match to TRBD2 covers 10 bases. The J segment lost 3 bases and the V segment lost 5 bases, leaving 16 bases of the junction unmatched. CDR3 length: 19 amino acids. CDR1 is MNHNY, CDR2 SVGAGI, per germline (reference sequence). The CDR3, as DNA: TGTGCCAGCAGTCCCGACGCAATTAGGCTAGCGGGAGTCTACAATGAGCAGTTCTTC. Translation: CASSPDAIRLAGVYNEQFF.

This clonotype was detected only a few times. The V and J genes are TRBV20-1 and TRBJ2-5, with a possible D match to TRBD2 (5 bases). This CDR3 is 15 amino acids long. V was cut by 6 bases and J by 1 base, with 18 bases left in between. The V gene's germline CDR1 is DFQATT and CDR2 SNEGSKA (reference sequence). CDR3 sequence: CSAPSAAIPQETQYF. CDR3 in DNA: TGCAGTGCCCCATCAGCGGCGATACCCCAAGAGACCCAGTACTTC.

This chain connects TRBV12-3 or TRBV12-4 to TRBJ1-3, with D perhaps matching TRBD1 (5 bases). The CDR3 is made up of 15 amino acids. V lost 1 base, J lost 0 bases, and 7 bases lay in between. The CDR3 DNA sequence: TGTGCCAGCAGTTTAGGGGGGACCTCTGGAAACACCATATATTTT. The encoded protein is CASSLGGTSGNTIYF.

The V and J genes are TRBV5-6 and TRBJ2-5, with TRBD2 matching over 11 bases. The V gene end was trimmed by 4 bases and the J gene end by 11 bases; junction bases not matched to a gene: 16. CDR1 and CDR2 (germline): SGHDT, YYEEEE. The CDR3 runs 16 residues. CDR3 amino acids: CASSPLAGAIYNEQYF. CDR3 nucleotide sequence: TGTGCCAGCAGCCCACTAGCGGGGGCTATTTACAATGAGCAGTACTTC.